This T cell receptor beta chain appears in the sequencing data of a study of shared T cell receptors in the human thymus. V trimming: 0 bases; J trimming: 6 bases; junction bases outside the gene matches: 5. Looked up from germline, CDR1 is SGHNT and CDR2 is YYREEE (reference sequence). This CDR3 spans 14 amino acids. Of note for this clone: The sample has other DNA sequences that encode this CDR3 too.

Some clones are missing from TCRdb's copy, which holds only in-frame ones; the method was immunoSEQ multiplex PCR. Among 500,000 to 850,000 clones listed, 87% were seen once. This sample was also put to use in a study of human thymus T cells. As that report states: Among the donors, all were healthy Finnish infants having corrective surgery for congenital heart defects. Thymic tissue was derived from resections collected during corrective heart surgery. Apparent bias marked the V and J gene usage of thymic and blood repertoires. Among unrelated individuals, related research reported thymic repertoires that overlapped highly.

The J gene is TRBJ1-2, the V gene TRBV5-4; 7 bases match TRBD1. This TCR came from a boy in the first two years of life with a congenital heart defect. What was sequenced was thymocytes. The CDR3 bases are TGTGCCAGCAGCTTGGAGGGGGCCGGGCATGGCTACACCTTC. Its translation: CASSLEGAGHGYTF.